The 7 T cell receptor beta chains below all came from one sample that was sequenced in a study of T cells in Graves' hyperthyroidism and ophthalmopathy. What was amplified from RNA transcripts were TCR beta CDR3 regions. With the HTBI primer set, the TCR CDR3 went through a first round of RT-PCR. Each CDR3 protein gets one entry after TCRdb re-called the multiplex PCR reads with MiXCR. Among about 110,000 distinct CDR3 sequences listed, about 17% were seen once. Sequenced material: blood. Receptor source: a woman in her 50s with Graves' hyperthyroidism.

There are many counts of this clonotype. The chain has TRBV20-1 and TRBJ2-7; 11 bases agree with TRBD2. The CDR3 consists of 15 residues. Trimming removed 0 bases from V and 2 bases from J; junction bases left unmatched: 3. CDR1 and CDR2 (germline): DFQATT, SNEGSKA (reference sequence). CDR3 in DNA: TGCAGTGCTAGAGAAGGGACTAGCGGCACCTACGAGCAGTACTTC. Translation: CSAREGTSGTYEQYF.

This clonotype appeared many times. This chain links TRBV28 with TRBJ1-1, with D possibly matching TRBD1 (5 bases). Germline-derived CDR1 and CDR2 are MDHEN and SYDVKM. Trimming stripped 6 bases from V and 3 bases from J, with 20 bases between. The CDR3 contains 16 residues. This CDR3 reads CASSPGDRGLDTEAFF. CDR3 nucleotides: TGTGCCAGCAGCCCCGGGGACCGTGGACTGGACACTGAAGCTTTCTTT. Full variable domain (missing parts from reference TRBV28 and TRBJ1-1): DVKVTQSSRYLVKRTGEKVFLECVQDMDHENMFWYRQDPGLGLRLIYFSYDVKMKEKGDIPEGYSVSREKKERFSLILESASTNQTSMYLCASSPGDRGLDTEAFFGQGTRLTVV.

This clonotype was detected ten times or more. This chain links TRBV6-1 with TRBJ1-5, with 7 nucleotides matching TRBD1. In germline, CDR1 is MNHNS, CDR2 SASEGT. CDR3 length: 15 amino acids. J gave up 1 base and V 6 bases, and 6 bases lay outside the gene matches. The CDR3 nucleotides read TGTGCCAGCAGACTATCACAGGGGAGCAATCAGCCCCAGCATTTT. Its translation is CASRLSQGSNQPQHF.

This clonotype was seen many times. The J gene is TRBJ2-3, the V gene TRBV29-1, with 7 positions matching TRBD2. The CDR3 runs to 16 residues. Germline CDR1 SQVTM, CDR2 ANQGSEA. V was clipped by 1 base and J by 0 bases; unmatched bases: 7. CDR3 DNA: TGCAGCGTTGAAGGGCCTAGCGGACATAGCACAGATACGCAGTATTTT. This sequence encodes CSVEGPSGHSTDTQYF.

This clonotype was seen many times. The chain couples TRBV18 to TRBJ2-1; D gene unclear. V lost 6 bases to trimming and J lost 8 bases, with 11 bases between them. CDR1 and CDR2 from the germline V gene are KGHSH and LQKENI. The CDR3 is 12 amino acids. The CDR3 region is CASSQMGYEQFF. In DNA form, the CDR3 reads TGTGCCAGCTCTCAGATGGGATATGAGCAGTTCTTC.

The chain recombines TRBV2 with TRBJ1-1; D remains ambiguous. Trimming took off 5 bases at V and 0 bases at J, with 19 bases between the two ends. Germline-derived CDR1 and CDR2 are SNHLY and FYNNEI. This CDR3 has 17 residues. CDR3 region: CASSRPRLTVMNTEAFF. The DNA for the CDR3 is TGTGCCAGCAGTCGCCCCAGACTGACCGTTATGAACACTGAAGCTTTCTTT.

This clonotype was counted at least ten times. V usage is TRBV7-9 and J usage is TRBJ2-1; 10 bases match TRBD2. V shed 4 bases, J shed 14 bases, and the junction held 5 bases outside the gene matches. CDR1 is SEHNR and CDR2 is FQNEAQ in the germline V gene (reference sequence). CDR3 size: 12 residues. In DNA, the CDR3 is TGTGCCAGCAGCTGGGTGAGCGGGAGGGAGTTCTTC. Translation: CASSWVSGREFF.